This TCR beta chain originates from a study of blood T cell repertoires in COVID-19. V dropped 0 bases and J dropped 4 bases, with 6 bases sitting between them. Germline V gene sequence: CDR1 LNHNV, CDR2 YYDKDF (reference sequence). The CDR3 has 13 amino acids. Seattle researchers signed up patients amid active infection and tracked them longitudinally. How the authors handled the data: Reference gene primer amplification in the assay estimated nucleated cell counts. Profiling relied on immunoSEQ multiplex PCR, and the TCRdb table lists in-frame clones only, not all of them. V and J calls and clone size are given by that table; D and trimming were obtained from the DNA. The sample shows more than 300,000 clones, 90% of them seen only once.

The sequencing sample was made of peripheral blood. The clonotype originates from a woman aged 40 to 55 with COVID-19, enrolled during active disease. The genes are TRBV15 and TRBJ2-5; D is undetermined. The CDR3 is CATSRDLLETQYF. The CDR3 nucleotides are TGTGCCACCAGCAGAGATCTCCTAGAGACCCAGTACTTC.